The next 28 T cell receptor beta chains were all read from a single sample in a study of regulatory T cells in long-lasting Graves disease. Arm-PCR of CDR3 regions and iRepertoire HTBI primers were the basis on which TCR beta libraries were built. One entry per CDR3 protein, called by TCRdb with MiXCR from the multiplex PCR reads. The data show fewer than 350,000 distinct CDR3 sequences, with about 20% seen just once and around 37% held by the top ten. Stated time point: newly diagnosed GD, antithyroid drugs for less than 3 months. Making the TCR library involved RNA that had been extracted from PBMCs. Sequencing used peripheral blood mononuclear cells (PBMCs), obtained at new diagnosis, from a patient treated with antithyroid drugs. All receptors derive from a female donor with Graves disease.

This clonotype was counted at least ten times. V and J are TRBV24-1 and TRBJ2-1; D may be TRBD2 (7 bases). V lost 7 bases to trimming and J lost 0 bases, with 15 bases between them. From germline, CDR1 is KGHDR and CDR2 SFDVKD. CDR3 size: 16 residues. CDR3 in amino acids: CATSGLGGGSYNEQFF. Written as DNA, the CDR3 is TGTGCCACCAGCGGCTTAGGGGGGGGCTCCTACAATGAGCAGTTCTTC.

About this clonotype itself: A much larger clone sits a single nucleotide away, making a read error possible. The V gene is TRBV20-1, the J gene TRBJ1-2; D possibly corresponds to TRBD1 (6 bases). Germline V gene data show CDR1 as DFQATT and CDR2 as SNEGSKA (reference sequence). The CDR3 sequence is 17 residues long. The CDR3 protein is CSARGLAITGSGYGHTF. Written as DNA, the CDR3 is TGCAGTGCTAGAGGCCTAGCAATAACAGGGTCAGGCTATGGCCACACCTTC.

There are many counts of this clonotype. This chain connects TRBV19 to TRBJ1-5; D perhaps matches TRBD1 (5 bases). This CDR3 region has 15 residues. Germline V gives CDR1 LNHDA, CDR2 SQIVND (reference sequence). Trimming stripped 5 bases from V and 3 bases from J, with 14 bases between. In DNA, the CDR3 is TGTGCCAGTAGTCTGCCGGGGGGGGTCAATCAGCCCCAGCATTTT. Translating gives CASSLPGGVNQPQHF.

This clonotype was seen repeatedly, ten times or more. The chain has TRBV28 and TRBJ2-7; 7 bases agree with TRBD1. Per germline, CDR1 MDHEN and CDR2 SYDVKM. With V trimmed by 6 bases and J by 4 bases, 9 bases remained unmatched. The CDR3 covers 14 residues. CDR3 nucleotide sequence: TGTGCCAGCAGACCCAGGGGGTCACGATACGAGCAGTACTTC. This gives the protein CASRPRGSRYEQYF.

This clonotype was recorded many times. V and J are TRBV5-1 and TRBJ2-7; D may match TRBD1 or TRBD2 (5 bases each). The V end lost 2 bases, the J end lost 2 bases, and 11 bases lay between the germline ends. This CDR3 region has 14 residues. Germline loops: CDR1 SGHRS, CDR2 YFSETQ. The CDR3 reads CASSLSRGTYEQYF. In DNA form, the CDR3 reads TGCGCCAGCAGCTTAAGTCGGGGCACCTACGAGCAGTACTTC.

This clonotype was observed many times. The chain joins TRBV12-3 or TRBV12-4 to TRBJ1-3; 9 positions match TRBD1. V gave up 4 bases and J gave up 3 bases; unmatched junction bases: 7. The CDR3 spans 16 residues. The CDR3 DNA reads TGTGCCAGCAGTTCGACACAGGGGGCGTTTGGAAACACCATATATTTT. It yields the protein CASSSTQGAFGNTIYF.

This clonotype has a count of ten or more. DNA of the CDR3: TGTGCCACCAGCGGTAGCGGGGATGCCTACGAGCAGTACTTC. This codes for CATSGSGDAYEQYF. J is TRBJ2-7 and V is TRBV15; TRBD2 aligns across 8 bases. The CDR3 contains 14 residues. Germline trimming cut 5 bases from V and 2 bases from J; bases unmatched to any gene: 5. Looked up from germline, CDR1 is LNHNV and CDR2 is YYDKDF (reference sequence).

Comment on this clonotype: A read error may explain this, as a much larger clone is one base away. The DNA of the CDR3 is TGTGCCAGCAGTTTATTGGACAGCTCCTATAATCCACCCCTCCACTTT. Protein product: CASSLLDSSYNPPLHF. The chain combines TRBV28 with TRBJ1-6; maybe TRBD1 (6 bases). The germline V gene encodes CDR1 MDHEN and CDR2 SYDVKM. CDR3 size: 16 residues.

This clonotype was seen ten or more times. V and J are TRBV3-1 and TRBJ2-1; unclear D gene. V was trimmed by 4 bases and J by 5 bases, leaving 9 bases between them. This CDR3 contains 13 residues. The germline V gene encodes CDR1 LGHDT and CDR2 YNNKEL (reference sequence). CDR3 coding DNA: TGTGCCAGCAGCCTTCAGTTGAACAATGAGCAGTTCTTC. Protein: CASSLQLNNEQFF.

Concerning this clonotype itself: Mismatch with germline at one junction end may stem from a read error. This chain uses TRBV19 with TRBJ2-2, with 9 positions matching TRBD1. CDR1 and CDR2 from the germline V gene are LNHDA and SQIVND (reference sequence). There are 17 residues in the CDR3. The CDR3 region is CASNAGRGTGTPGELLF. The CDR3 bases are TGTGCCAGTAATGCCGGGCGGGGGACAGGGACCCCCGGGGAGCTGCTTTTT.

This clonotype was detected ten times or more. This chain joins TRBV28 and TRBJ2-7, with a weak D call TRBD1 (5 bases). The germline gives CDR1 MDHEN, CDR2 SYDVKM. The CDR3 has 13 amino acids. The V gene lost 2 bases and the J gene lost 6 bases, with 11 bases spanning the gap. The CDR3 region has the DNA TGTGCCAGCAGTTTAGGGGCCCTTTCCGAGCAGTACTTC. This codes for CASSLGALSEQYF.

This clonotype occurred many times. V and J are TRBV27 and TRBJ2-5; 11 bases match TRBD2. After removal of 6 bases from V and 5 bases from J, the junction contained 20 bases not matched to a gene. The CDR3 is 19 amino acids. Per the germline V gene, CDR1 is MNHEY and CDR2 is SMNVEV (reference sequence). CDR3: CASRLIGTSGPRRWETQYF. CDR3 nucleotides: TGTGCCAGCAGGCTTATAGGGACTAGCGGCCCTCGTAGGTGGGAGACCCAGTACTTC.

This clonotype has at least ten counts. This rearrangement joins TRBV20-1 to TRBJ2-3, with unresolved D. Between the trimmed V and J ends, which lost 3 bases and 2 bases, there was a span of 9 bases. The CDR3 loop spans 13 amino acids. Germline V gene data show CDR1 as DFQATT and CDR2 as SNEGSKA (reference sequence). The CDR3 nucleotides read TGCAGTGCTAGTTTCGAGCACACAGATACGCAGTATTTT. This encodes CSASFEHTDTQYF.

This clonotype has at least ten counts. The V call is TRBV11-3, the J call TRBJ1-4; D not certain. With 0 bases removed from V and 5 bases from J, the gap between germline ends came to 10 bases. CDR1 is SGHNT, CDR2 YENEEA, per germline. The CDR3 is 15 residues long. This chain's CDR3 is CASSLDLAANEKLFF. CDR3 in DNA: TGTGCCAGCAGCTTAGATCTGGCAGCAAATGAAAAACTGTTTTTT.

This clonotype was detected a few times. The chain recombines TRBV5-4 with TRBJ2-5, with a possible D match to TRBD2 (6 bases). This CDR3 region has 13 residues. CDR1 SGHNT and CDR2 YYREEE come from the germline V gene (reference sequence). Trimming took 6 bases from V and 5 from J, leaving 14 bases between them. Here the CDR3 DNA reads TGTGCCAGCACTCCGGCGGGAATGGAGACCCAGTACTTC. Translation gives CASTPAGMETQYF.

This clonotype was seen ten or more times. This chain joins TRBV20-1 and TRBJ2-1, with 9 nucleotides matching TRBD2. J lost 4 bases, V lost 3 bases, and 7 bases had no gene match. The CDR3 has 15 residues. Germline V lookup: CDR1 DFQATT, CDR2 SNEGSKA (reference sequence). CDR3 sequence: CSASRLAGLYNEQFF. The CDR3 region has the DNA TGCAGTGCTAGTCGGCTAGCGGGACTATACAATGAGCAGTTCTTC.

This clonotype came up many times. The chain employs TRBV28 and TRBJ2-7; D remains ambiguous. Germline values: CDR1 MDHEN, CDR2 SYDVKM. V was clipped by 8 bases and J by 12 bases, with 17 bases between them. This CDR3 region has 11 residues. This CDR3 reads CASGVRHAPYF. The CDR3 nucleotides read TGTGCCAGCGGTGTGAGGCACGCGCCGTACTTC.

This clonotype was counted many times. The gene calls are TRBV6-5 and TRBJ1-1; possible D gene TRBD1, 6 bases. In germline, CDR1 is MNHEY, CDR2 SVGAGI. Between the trimmed V and J ends, which lost 1 base and 1 base, there was a span of 13 bases. The CDR3 spans 16 residues. CDR3 sequence (DNA): TGTGCCAGCAGTTACTTCCCTCGACAGGCGAACACTGAAGCTTTCTTT. It is translated as CASSYFPRQANTEAFF.

This clonotype was recorded at least ten times. The V gene is TRBV30, the J gene TRBJ2-1; no firm D call. Germline CDR1 reads GTSNPN; CDR2 reads SVGIG (reference sequence). CDR3 length equals 13 residues. The germline V and J ends were trimmed by 2 bases and 2 bases, with 7 bases remaining between them. The CDR3 bases are TGTGCCTGGAGTCGGCGCGCCTACAATGAGCAGTTCTTC. Its protein is CAWSRRAYNEQFF.

Ten or more counts support this clonotype. The V gene is TRBV6-1, the J gene TRBJ1-2, with D uncertain. The CDR3 has 15 residues. The V end was cut by 5 bases, the J end by 4 bases, with 17 bases between. The germline V gene encodes CDR1 MNHNS and CDR2 SASEGT. The chain's CDR3 is CASSPTTGISYGYTF. In nucleotides, the CDR3 is TGTGCCAGCAGTCCCACAACCGGAATCTCCTATGGCTACACCTTC.

This clonotype has ten or more counts. The rearrangement uses TRBV10-3 and TRBJ1-1; 8 bases map to TRBD1. The V gene end was trimmed by 2 bases and the J gene end by 1 base; junction bases not matched to a gene: 0. The CDR3 is 14 amino acids. The germline gives CDR1 ENHRY, CDR2 SYGVKD. In DNA, the CDR3 is TGTGCCATCAGTGAGGACAGGGGGAACACTGAAGCTTTCTTT. Its protein product is CAISEDRGNTEAFF.

This clonotype was seen ten or more times. The J gene is TRBJ2-5, the V gene TRBV2; TRBD2 matches 14 bases. Germline values: CDR1 SNHLY, CDR2 FYNNEI. This CDR3 spans 18 amino acids. J lost 5 bases, V lost 0 bases, and 8 bases had no gene match. The CDR3 spells CASSEARLAGGPGETQYF. CDR3 nucleotides: TGTGCCAGCAGTGAAGCCCGACTAGCGGGAGGGCCGGGTGAGACCCAGTACTTC.

This clonotype occurred many times. The J gene is TRBJ2-5, the V gene TRBV10-3, with 7 positions matching TRBD1. CDR3 size: 13 residues. V shed 10 bases and J 5 bases; nucleotides not matched to a gene: 10. In germline, CDR1 is ENHRY, CDR2 SYGVKD. The CDR3 sequence is CATRTGNLETQYF. The CDR3 bases are TGTGCCACCCGGACAGGAAATTTGGAGACCCAGTACTTC.

This clonotype occurred many times. The chain has TRBV12-3 or TRBV12-4 and TRBJ1-2, with TRBD1 identical over 9 bases. The CDR3 sequence is 14 residues long. V lost 5 bases to trimming and J lost 7 bases; unmatched junction nucleotides: 8. CDR3 nucleotide sequence: TGTGCCAGCAGTCCCTACACAGGGGGCAGTGGCTACACCTTC. Encoded protein: CASSPYTGGSGYTF.

This clonotype was seen at least ten times. The rearrangement links TRBV3-1 to TRBJ2-5; D ambiguous. The germline gives CDR1 LGHDT, CDR2 YNNKEL (reference sequence). The CDR3 spans 13 residues. V gave up 4 bases and J gave up 1 base, with 7 bases separating them. CDR3: CASSPRIQETQYF. CDR3 sequence (DNA): TGTGCCAGCAGCCCCCGGATCCAAGAGACCCAGTACTTC.

This clonotype was seen ten or more times. The chain links TRBV7-3 to TRBJ2-1; 10 nucleotides agree with TRBD2. V was clipped by 5 bases and J by 2 bases; unmatched bases: 3. Per the germline V gene, CDR1 is SGHTA and CDR2 is FQGTGA. The CDR3 contains 15 residues. The CDR3 reads CASSRGLAAYNEQFF. The CDR3 bases are TGTGCCAGCAGCCGCGGACTAGCGGCCTACAATGAGCAGTTCTTC.

This clonotype has at least ten counts. The V and J genes are TRBV15 and TRBJ1-5; 7 bases map to TRBD1. CDR1 and CDR2 (germline): LNHNV, YYDKDF (reference sequence). This CDR3 region has 18 residues. With V trimmed by 0 bases and J by 0 bases, 8 bases remained unmatched. The CDR3, as DNA: TGTGCCACCAGCAGAGATCACGGGACAGACTATAGCAATCAGCCCCAGCATTTT. Its translation: CATSRDHGTDYSNQPQHF.

This clonotype has more than one count but fewer than ten. The rearrangement links TRBV28 to TRBJ1-2; 8 bases agree with TRBD1. The germline V gene encodes CDR1 MDHEN and CDR2 SYDVKM. This CDR3 region has 16 residues. J lost 7 bases, V lost 5 bases, and 15 bases had no gene match. The CDR3 sequence: CASSPAWTGKDGGYTF. The CDR3 DNA reads TGTGCCAGCAGTCCCGCGTGGACAGGGAAGGATGGTGGCTACACCTTC.